The source of this T cell receptor beta chain is a study of T-cell reconstitution after alpha-beta-depleted transplantation in children. This clonotype was counted between two and nine times. Unique molecular identifiers were used to barcode this TCRbeta library. One entry per CDR3 protein results from TCRdb running MiXCR on the PCR reads. The repertoire holds about 460,000 distinct CDR3 sequences, with 12% as singletons. The sequenced sample was PBMCs from the stem cell graft donor, obtained from the stem cell graft. This TCR derives from a human donor who donated a stem cell graft to a child with combined immunodeficiency.

The CDR3 region has the DNA TGTGCCAGCAGCTCCGGGACTAGCCGGACAGATACGCAGTATTTT. Translated: CASSSGTSRTDTQYF. The chain couples TRBV7-9 to TRBJ2-3; 9 bases agree with TRBD2. J gave up 3 bases and V 4 bases, and 5 bases lay outside the gene matches. Per germline, CDR1 SEHNR and CDR2 FQNEAQ (reference sequence). The CDR3 is 15 residues long.